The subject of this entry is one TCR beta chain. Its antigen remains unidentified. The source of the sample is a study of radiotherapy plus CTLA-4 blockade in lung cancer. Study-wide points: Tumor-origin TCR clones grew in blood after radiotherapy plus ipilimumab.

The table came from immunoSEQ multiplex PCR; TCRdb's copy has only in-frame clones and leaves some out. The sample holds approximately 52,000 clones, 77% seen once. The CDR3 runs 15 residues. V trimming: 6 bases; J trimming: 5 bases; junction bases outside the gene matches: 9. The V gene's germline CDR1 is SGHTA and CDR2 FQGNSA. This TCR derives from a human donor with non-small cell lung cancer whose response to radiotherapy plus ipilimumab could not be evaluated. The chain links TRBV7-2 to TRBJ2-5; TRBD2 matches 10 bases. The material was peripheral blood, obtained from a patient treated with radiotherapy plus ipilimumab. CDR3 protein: CASSTSGAKAETQYF. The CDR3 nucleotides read TGTGCCAGCAGTACTAGCGGGGCTAAAGCGGAGACCCAGTACTTC.